This entry describes one T cell receptor beta chain. Profiling relied on immunoSEQ multiplex PCR, and the TCRdb table lists in-frame clones only, not all of them. The sample contains tens of thousands of clones, roughly nine tenths of which appear only once. The data originate from a study of technical replicates of blood from a handful of donors. Germline V gene lookup returns CDR1 SGDLS and CDR2 YYNGEE. With 4 bases removed from V and 4 bases from J, the gap between germline ends came to 15 bases. This CDR3 has 14 residues. The chain has TRBV9 and TRBJ2-7; a weak D match, TRBD2 (5 bases). The sample comprised PBMCs. This sequence originates from a human donor in good health. Some clones in this sample may be carry-over from other donors' samples. In nucleotides, the CDR3 is TGTGCCAGCAGCCTATTGCCCGGGGAATACGAGCAGTACTTC. Translating it yields CASSLLPGEYEQYF.